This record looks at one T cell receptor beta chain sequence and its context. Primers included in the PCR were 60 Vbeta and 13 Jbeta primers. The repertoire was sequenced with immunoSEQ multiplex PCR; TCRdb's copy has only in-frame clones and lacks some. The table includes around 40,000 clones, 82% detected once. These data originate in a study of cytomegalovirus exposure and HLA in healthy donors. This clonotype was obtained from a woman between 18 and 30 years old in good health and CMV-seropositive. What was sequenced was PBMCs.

CDR3 residues: CASSELTDGTYEQYF. The CDR3 DNA is TGTGCCAGCAGTGAACTCACAGACGGGACCTACGAGCAGTACTTC. V gene TRBV28 combines with J gene TRBJ2-7, with D perhaps matching TRBD2 (5 bases). CDR1 is MDHEN and CDR2 is SYDVKM in the germline V gene. This CDR3 is built from 15 residues. V lost 5 bases and J lost 2, with 16 bases in between.